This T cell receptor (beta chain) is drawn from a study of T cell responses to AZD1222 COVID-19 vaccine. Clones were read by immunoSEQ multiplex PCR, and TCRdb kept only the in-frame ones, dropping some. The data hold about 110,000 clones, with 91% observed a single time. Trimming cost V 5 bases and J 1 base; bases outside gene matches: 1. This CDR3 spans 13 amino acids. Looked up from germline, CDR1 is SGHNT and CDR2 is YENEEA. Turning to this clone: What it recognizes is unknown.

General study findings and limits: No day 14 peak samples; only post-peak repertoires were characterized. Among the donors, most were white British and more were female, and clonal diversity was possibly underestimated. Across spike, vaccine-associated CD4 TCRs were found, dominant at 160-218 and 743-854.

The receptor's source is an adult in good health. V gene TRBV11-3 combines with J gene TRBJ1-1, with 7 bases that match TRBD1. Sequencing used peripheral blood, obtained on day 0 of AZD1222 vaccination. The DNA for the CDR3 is TGTGCCAGCAGCCGGGACAGGAACACTGAAGCTTTCTTT. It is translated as CASSRDRNTEAFF.